This is a list of T cell receptor beta chains from one sample in a study of cytomegalovirus exposure and HLA in healthy donors. Using immunoSEQ multiplex PCR, the repertoire was profiled, and TCRdb retains in-frame clones only, with some absent. The sample lists 200,000 to 250,000 clones; 70% to 90% were seen once. Specimen: PBMCs. The source is a man in his thirties or forties in good health and CMV-seronegative. Both conserved end residues are trimmed from each CDR3. Each record gives: V gene, CDR3 protein.

V gene: TRBV4-1
CDR3 protein: ASSQAGAGGYT

V gene: TRBV18
CDR3 protein: ASSPGTGGFQPQH

V gene: TRBV27
CDR3 protein: ASSLRELRNEQF

V gene: TRBV21-1
CDR3 protein: ASSTLRRRQLIYGYT

V gene: TRBV5-6
CDR3 protein: ASSSGRGGQPQH

V gene: TRBV11-1
CDR3 protein: ASSRFTDTQY

V gene: TRBV11-2
CDR3 protein: ASSVGGRSAAF

V gene: TRBV7-9
CDR3 protein: ASSLVGGPETQY

V gene: TRBV7-3
CDR3 protein: ASSLMERPDLSYEQY

V gene: TRBV6-1
CDR3 protein: ASSERDRVSYT

V gene: TRBV7-2
CDR3 protein: ASSLGSGQKETQY

V gene: TRBV4-1
CDR3 protein: ASSHGRGGQYEQY

V gene: TRBV7-3
CDR3 protein: ACWADRVKSEQF

V gene: TRBV27
CDR3 protein: ASSLNKRDQETQY

V gene: TRBV29-1
CDR3 protein: SVEGGDRGSSYEQY

V gene: TRBV7-9
CDR3 protein: ASSHLGEGYGYT

V gene: TRBV5-4
CDR3 protein: ASSLPPGANGYT

V gene: TRBV2
CDR3 protein: ASSLGAGNTEAF

V gene: TRBV5-4
CDR3 protein: ASSWSRGRNTEAF

V gene: TRBV27
CDR3 protein: ASSKTGDLVEKLF

V gene: TRBV7-8
CDR3 protein: ASSLRQGIGEQY

V gene: TRBV4-1
CDR3 protein: ASSHLRGLAGFTSTDTQY

V gene: TRBV6-1
CDR3 protein: ASNRQALYSPLH

V gene: TRBV5-1
CDR3 protein: ASSFSGGKDQH

V gene: TRBV5-6
CDR3 protein: ASSQIGRGAGGEGYT

V gene: TRBV5-1
CDR3 protein: ASRPLAGGVYEQY

V gene: TRBV29-1
CDR3 protein: SVEGRGGTEAF

V gene: TRBV4-3
CDR3 protein: ASSPSQGGTQY

V gene: TRBV27
CDR3 protein: ASSLGQGIGYT

V gene: TRBV11-3
CDR3 protein: ASSQDRGNSPLH

V gene: TRBV28
CDR3 protein: ASSLTGDGYT

V gene: TRBV11-3
CDR3 protein: ASSSQRISNQPQH

V gene: TRBV27
CDR3 protein: ASSFIGRSTRVAEQF

V gene: TRBV28
CDR3 protein: ASSLLPGYPYEQY

V gene: TRBV15
CDR3 protein: ATSRGQGRSYEQY

V gene: TRBV15
CDR3 protein: ATSRDDRSNEKLF

V gene: TRBV29-1
CDR3 protein: SVIPGGTGRTEAF

V gene: TRBV19
CDR3 protein: ASSSRDTTNEKLF

V gene: TRBV9
CDR3 protein: ASSQGGNANYGYT

V gene: TRBV6-5
CDR3 protein: ASSYSRQDTDTQY

V gene: TRBV28
CDR3 protein: ASSLMTEVYGYT

V gene: TRBV29-1
CDR3 protein: SVEGDRTLSTDTQY

V gene: TRBV28
CDR3 protein: ASSLQLAGPFGELF

V gene: TRBV6-5
CDR3 protein: ASTSGGNQPQH

V gene: TRBV27
CDR3 protein: ASSNPGTAQETQY

V gene: TRBV4-1
CDR3 protein: ASRAKTGVGTGELF

V gene: TRBV9
CDR3 protein: ASSAGGTGNTIY

V gene: TRBV29-1
CDR3 protein: SVSWGGGTEAF

V gene: TRBV29-1
CDR3 protein: SVPGQGLFGANVLT

V gene: TRBV6-1
CDR3 protein: ASSSVGQINTEAF

V gene: TRBV5-1
CDR3 protein: ASSPTGWNSPLH

V gene: TRBV10-1
CDR3 protein: ASSEQENTEAF

V gene: TRBV28
CDR3 protein: ASSLFVGRQGRHSPLH

V gene: TRBV6-1
CDR3 protein: ASSAPEQLYGYT

V gene: TRBV2
CDR3 protein: ASGRQGGHTEAF

V gene: TRBV4-2
CDR3 protein: ASSQDGPSYEQY

V gene: TRBV5-1
CDR3 protein: ASRLGGQGAYGYT

V gene: TRBV5-1
CDR3 protein: ASSLFWGGPPTDTQY